This T cell receptor (beta chain) stems from a study of blood T cell repertoires in COVID-19. In the study overall: PBMCs, B-cell-depleted T cells, or T cells were the source of the cDNA or gDNA that made up the material.

With regard to this clone: The same CDR3 also results from other DNA sequences found in this sample.

Only in-frame clones appear in the TCRdb table, and some are missing; sequencing was by immunoSEQ multiplex PCR. The sample includes over 150,000 clones, about 81% of them seen just once. V was shortened by 1 base and J by 3 bases, with 10 bases between the two germline ends. The germline CDR1 and CDR2 sequences are LGHDT and YNNKEL (reference sequence). The CDR3 runs to 15 residues. Recovered status applied to Cohort 3 donors who had two consecutive negative PCRs. It also applied to those with clearance or with symptom resolution. The rearrangement joins TRBV3-1 (or the pseudogene TRBV3-2) to TRBJ1-5; no clear D. This TCR came from a woman aged 30 to 39 who had recovered from COVID-19. Sequencing was performed on PBMCs or T cells enriched from blood (not recorded which). The CDR3 loop reads CASSQGQNSNQPQHF. CDR3 coding DNA: TGTGCCAGCAGCCAAGGACAAAACTCCAATCAGCCCCAGCATTTT.